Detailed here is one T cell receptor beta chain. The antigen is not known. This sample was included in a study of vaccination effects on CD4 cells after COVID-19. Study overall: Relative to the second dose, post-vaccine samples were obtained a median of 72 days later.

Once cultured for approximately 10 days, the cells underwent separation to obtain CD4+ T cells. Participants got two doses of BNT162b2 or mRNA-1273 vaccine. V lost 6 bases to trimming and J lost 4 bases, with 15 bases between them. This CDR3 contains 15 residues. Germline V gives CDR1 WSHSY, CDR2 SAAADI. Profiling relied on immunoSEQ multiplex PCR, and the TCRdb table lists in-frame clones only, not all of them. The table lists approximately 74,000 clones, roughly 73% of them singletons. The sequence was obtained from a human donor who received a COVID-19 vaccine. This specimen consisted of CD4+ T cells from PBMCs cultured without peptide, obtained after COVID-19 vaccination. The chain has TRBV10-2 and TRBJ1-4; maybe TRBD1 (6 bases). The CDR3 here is CASRRGGGGNEKLFF. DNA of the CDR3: TGCGCCAGCAGGAGGGGGGGCGGAGGTAATGAAAAACTGTTTTTT.